These 30 T cell receptor beta chains originate from one sample sequenced in a study of shared clonotypes between healthy human individuals. TCRdb's table, derived via immunoSEQ multiplex PCR, lists solely in-frame clones and lacks some. The sample consists of hundreds of thousands of clones, 95% to 98% of them appearing once. The naive CD8 subset, CD45RO-negative cells positively selected for CCR7, excluded terminally differentiated effector memory CD45RA+ cells. Sequenced material: naive CD8+ T cells sorted from blood. Source of these receptors: a man aged 25-40 years in good health.

This clone was seen a single time. In DNA, the CDR3 is TGTGCCAGCAGCGGACACGGGGAGGGGAACACCGGGGAGCTGTTTTTT. Translated, it gives CASSGHGEGNTGELFF. The rearrangement uses TRBV9 and TRBJ2-2, with 7 bases identical to TRBD2. Unmatched junction bases numbered 6, after V lost 3 bases and J lost 1 base. Germline CDR1 and CDR2: SGDLS and YYNGEE. There are 16 residues in the CDR3.

This rearrangement joins TRBV7-9 to TRBJ1-1; D is unclear. Germline V gene lookup returns CDR1 SEHNR and CDR2 FQNEAQ (reference sequence). V dropped 6 bases and J dropped 3 bases, with 14 bases sitting between them. This CDR3 region has 14 residues. CDR3 in DNA: TGTGCCAGCAGTACGTATAACTTGGACACTGAAGCTTTCTTT. Amino acid sequence: CASSTYNLDTEAFF.

The chain carries TRBV29-1 and TRBJ2-1; D unresolved. V was clipped by 4 bases and J by 9 bases, with 7 bases between them. Germline CDR1 reads SQVTM; CDR2 reads ANQGSEA. The CDR3 covers 10 residues. The CDR3 protein is CSVVSGEQFF. The CDR3 nucleotides read TGCAGCGTTGTTTCGGGTGAGCAGTTCTTC.

V gene TRBV9 combines with J gene TRBJ2-1; possibly TRBD2 for D (6 bases). Deletions cut 2 bases from V and 7 bases from J, with 13 bases between. The germline gives CDR1 SGDLS, CDR2 YYNGEE. The CDR3 is 14 residues long. CDR3 loop: CASSVGGSWNEQFF. The CDR3, as DNA: TGTGCCAGCAGCGTCGGAGGGAGTTGGAATGAGCAGTTCTTC.

The J gene is TRBJ2-7, the V gene TRBV27, with 7 bases identical to TRBD2. The germline V gene encodes CDR1 MNHEY and CDR2 SMNVEV (reference sequence). The CDR3 is 13 residues long. The V segment lost 2 bases and the J segment 4 bases; nucleotides outside the gene matches: 2. This CDR3 reads CASSLEGGYEQYF. The CDR3, as DNA: TGTGCCAGCAGTTTAGAGGGAGGGTACGAGCAGTACTTC.

The CDR3 spells CASSLVLAGGPRTGELFF. Here the CDR3 DNA reads TGTGCCAGCAGCTTAGTCCTAGCGGGAGGGCCTCGCACCGGGGAGCTGTTTTTT. The chain links TRBV11-2 to TRBJ2-2, with 12 bases matching TRBD2. The germline V gene has CDR1 SGHAT and CDR2 FQNNGV. The CDR3 loop spans 18 amino acids. With V trimmed by 1 base and J by 4 bases, 7 bases remained unmatched.

This chain uses TRBV18 with TRBJ1-1, with unresolved D. The germline V gene encodes CDR1 KGHSH and CDR2 LQKENI. V was pared by 4 bases and J by 3 bases, with 6 bases between. The length of the CDR3 is 12 residues. The CDR3 region has the DNA TGTGCCAGCTCACTTGAATACACTGAAGCTTTCTTT. It yields the protein CASSLEYTEAFF.

V is TRBV25-1 and J is TRBJ2-1; D uncertain. V lost 3 bases to trimming and J lost 2 bases, with 2 bases between them. The CDR3 sequence is 12 residues long. Per germline, CDR1 MGHDK and CDR2 SYGVNS. The CDR3 DNA follows: TGTGCCAGCAGTGACCCCTACAATGAGCAGTTCTTC. Translated: CASSDPYNEQFF. The full variable domain, rest sourced from reference TRBV25-1 and TRBJ2-1, is EADIYQTPRYLVIGTGKKITLECSQTMGHDKMYWYQQDPGMELHLIHYSYGVNSTEKGDLSSESTVSRIRTEHFPLTLESARPSHTSQYLCASSDPYNEQFFGPGTRLTVL.

This chain connects TRBV12-5 to TRBJ1-1, with 9 bases aligning to TRBD1. Losses at the gene ends were 6 bases for V and 1 base for J; bases not matched to a gene: 6. CDR1 is LGHNT, CDR2 FRNRAP, per germline. The CDR3 is made up of 15 amino acids. CDR3 coding DNA: TGTGCTAGTGGCCCCGGGACAGGGCAGAACACTGAAGCTTTCTTT. Translation gives CASGPGTGQNTEAFF.

This chain joins TRBV6-1 and TRBJ2-7; D is perhaps TRBD2 (5 bases). Germline CDR1 MNHNS, CDR2 SASEGT. Trimming took off 4 bases at V and 3 bases at J, with 13 bases between the two ends. CDR3 length equals 14 residues. CDR3 residues: CASSGTSKFYEQYF. For the CDR3, the DNA is TGTGCCAGCAGTGGGACTTCTAAGTTCTACGAGCAGTACTTC.

The chain couples TRBV5-4 to TRBJ2-7, with 7 nucleotides matching TRBD2. This CDR3 is 14 amino acids long. The V and J ends lost 6 bases and 2 bases, in that order; junction bases with no gene match: 8. Germline CDR1 SGHNT, CDR2 YYREEE (reference sequence). The CDR3 reads CASTVAGSTYEQYF. In nucleotides, the CDR3 is TGTGCCAGCACCGTAGCGGGCTCCACCTACGAGCAGTACTTC.

V gene TRBV27 combines with J gene TRBJ1-1, with D maybe TRBD1 (5 bases). Germline V gene sequence: CDR1 MNHEY, CDR2 SMNVEV (reference sequence). V lost 7 bases and J lost 1, with 7 bases in between. The CDR3 length is 12 residues. The CDR3 protein is CASIGANTEAFF. CDR3 bases: TGTGCCAGCATAGGGGCGAACACTGAAGCTTTCTTT.

The V and J genes are TRBV4-1 and TRBJ1-5; a weak D match, TRBD1 (5 bases). Germline lookup yields CDR1 MGHRA and CDR2 YSYEKL. Trimming left V 1 base short and J 4 bases short, with 14 bases between. The CDR3 runs to 16 residues. The CDR3 sequence is CASSQGLGGMNQPQHF. CDR3 sequence (DNA): TGCGCCAGCAGCCAAGGTTTGGGGGGAATGAATCAGCCCCAGCATTTT.

The rearrangement joins TRBV5-1 to TRBJ2-7; D is unclear. The CDR3 extends over 14 amino acids. Trimming took 0 bases from V and 3 from J, leaving 10 bases between them. From germline, CDR1 is SGHRS and CDR2 YFSETQ. CDR3 in DNA: TGCGCCAGCAGCTTGGGTATAGATCACTACGAGCAGTACTTC. It codes for CASSLGIDHYEQYF.

The chain employs TRBV28 and TRBJ2-7; perhaps TRBD1 as D (6 bases). With 5 bases removed from V and 3 bases from J, the gap between germline ends came to 14 bases. The CDR3 loop spans 14 amino acids. The V gene's germline CDR1 is MDHEN and CDR2 SYDVKM. This CDR3 is CASSDAGTFYEQYF. The CDR3 nucleotides read TGTGCCAGCAGTGACGCCGGGACATTCTACGAGCAGTACTTC.

The rearrangement joins TRBV27 to TRBJ2-7; D might be TRBD1 or TRBD2, each matching 5 bases. CDR3 length: 14 amino acids. Germline values: CDR1 MNHEY, CDR2 SMNVEV (reference sequence). Deletions cut 6 bases from V and 6 bases from J, with 18 bases between. CDR3 coding DNA: TGTGCCAGCAGCCCGGGGCTAGCTCTCGGCGAGCAGTACTTC. It translates to CASSPGLALGEQYF.

The J gene is TRBJ1-1, the V gene TRBV27; maybe TRBD1 (5 bases). Trimming removed 3 bases at V and 4 bases at J, with 9 bases between. CDR1 MNHEY and CDR2 SMNVEV come from the germline V gene (reference sequence). CDR3 size: 13 residues. CDR3 bases: TGTGCCAGCAGTTTCGAAGGGGCCACTGAAGCTTTCTTT. It translates to CASSFEGATEAFF.

V is TRBV11-3 and J is TRBJ2-1, with D maybe TRBD2 (6 bases). The CDR3 loop spans 15 amino acids. Trimming pared 1 base from V and 4 bases from J, leaving 11 bases between. Germline lookup yields CDR1 SGHNT and CDR2 YENEEA. The CDR3 loop is CASSLAGEGYNEQFF. The CDR3 DNA reads TGTGCCAGCAGCTTAGCGGGAGAGGGTTACAATGAGCAGTTCTTC.

V usage is TRBV7-9 and J usage is TRBJ2-7; 14 nucleotides match TRBD2. V dropped 4 bases and J dropped 3; count of bases not matched to a gene: 11. The CDR3 is 18 amino acids. Per the germline V gene, CDR1 is SEHNR and CDR2 is FQNEAQ (reference sequence). The CDR3 spells CASSSVGGLAGGIYEQYF. The CDR3 DNA sequence: TGTGCCAGCAGCTCCGTCGGAGGACTAGCGGGAGGCATCTACGAGCAGTACTTC.

The genes are TRBV11-3 and TRBJ2-7, with D possibly TRBD1 on 5 matching bases. Looked up from germline, CDR1 is SGHNT and CDR2 is YENEEA. This CDR3 has 13 amino acids. V lost 4 bases, J lost 5 bases, and 12 bases lay in between. The CDR3 DNA reads TGTGCCAGCAGCTCAAACGGACACCACGAGCAGTACTTC. It specifies CASSSNGHHEQYF. Drawing the rest from reference TRBV11-3 and TRBJ2-7, the complete variable domain is EAGVVQSPRYKIIEKKQPVAFWCNPISGHNTLYWYLQNLGQGPELLIRYENEEAVDDSQLPKDRFSAERLKGVDSTLKIQPAELGDSAVYLCASSSNGHHEQYFGPGTRLTVT.

This chain connects TRBV29-1 to TRBJ2-3, with 9 nucleotides matching TRBD1. Germline V lookup: CDR1 SQVTM, CDR2 ANQGSEA. This CDR3 has 13 residues. V shed 6 bases and J 3 bases; nucleotides not matched to a gene: 4. Here the CDR3 reads CSVVQGATDTQYF. The DNA for the CDR3 is TGCAGCGTCGTACAGGGGGCAACAGATACGCAGTATTTT.

The chain combines TRBV27 with TRBJ1-2; TRBD1 might be the D (6 bases). Germline V gene lookup returns CDR1 MNHEY and CDR2 SMNVEV (reference sequence). This CDR3 has 14 amino acids. Trimming left V 8 bases short and J 3 bases short, with 16 bases between. The CDR3 DNA is TGTGCCAGCGGGACTCCGACAGGACACTATGGCTACACCTTC. Translation: CASGTPTGHYGYTF.

The rearrangement links TRBV7-6 to TRBJ2-1, with a weak D call TRBD1 (5 bases). Deletions cut 2 bases from V and 13 bases from J, with 21 bases between. Germline CDR1 and CDR2: SGHVS and FNYEAQ. This CDR3 contains 15 residues. CDR3 in amino acids: CASSLLKNGHHSQFF. The CDR3 DNA follows: TGTGCCAGCAGCTTACTAAAAAATGGACACCATAGTCAGTTCTTC.

The chain combines TRBV30 with TRBJ2-4, with D maybe TRBD2 (6 bases). The ends were cut back, 1 base at V and 2 bases at J, with 12 bases in the middle. Germline CDR1 and CDR2: GTSNPN and SVGIG (reference sequence). CDR3 length: 15 amino acids. The CDR3 spells CAWSEIRTTKNIQYF. The CDR3 nucleotides read TGTGCCTGGAGTGAAATAAGGACTACCAAAAACATTCAGTACTTC.

The chain has TRBV12-5 and TRBJ1-2; 9 bases map to TRBD1. V gave up 4 bases and J gave up 3 bases; unmatched junction bases: 3. This CDR3 region has 14 residues. In germline, CDR1 is LGHNT, CDR2 FRNRAP. In DNA, the CDR3 is TGTGCTAGTGGTTCGGGACAGGGTGACTATGGCTACACCTTC. Protein: CASGSGQGDYGYTF.

V gene TRBV5-1 combines with J gene TRBJ1-1; D unresolved. With 3 bases removed from V and 3 bases from J, the gap between germline ends came to 6 bases. Germline loops: CDR1 SGHRS, CDR2 YFSETQ. This CDR3 is built from 12 residues. CDR3 sequence reads: CASSSDHTEAFF. Here the CDR3 DNA reads TGCGCCAGCAGCTCGGACCACACTGAAGCTTTCTTT.

The V and J genes are TRBV9 and TRBJ2-6; no reliable D call. The CDR3 totals 12 residues. Trimming removed 2 bases from V and 6 bases from J, with 3 bases in between. Germline-derived CDR1 and CDR2 are SGDLS and YYNGEE. CDR3 loop: CASSVLANVLTF. The CDR3 DNA is TGTGCCAGCAGCGTCCTGGCCAACGTCCTGACTTTC. Full variable domain (rest looked up from reference TRBV9 and TRBJ2-6): DSGVTQTPKHLITATGQRVTLRCSPRSGDLSVYWYQQSLDQGLQFLIQYYNGEERAKGNILERFSAQQFPDLHSELNLSSLELGDSALYFCASSVLANVLTFGAGSRLTVL.

This clone was seen only once. The rearrangement joins TRBV18 to TRBJ2-7; 7 nucleotides match TRBD1. The length of the CDR3 is 14 residues. Trimming removed 3 bases from V and 2 bases from J; junction bases left unmatched: 4. The germline gives CDR1 KGHSH, CDR2 LQKENI. The CDR3 reads CASSPTGTPYEQYF. Written as DNA, the CDR3 is TGTGCCAGCTCACCGACAGGGACCCCCTACGAGCAGTACTTC. Filled out from reference TRBV18 and TRBJ2-7, the complete variable domain reads NAGVMQNPRHLVRRRGQEARLRCSPMKGHSHVYWYRQLPEEGLKFMVYLQKENIIDESGMPKERFSAEFPKEGPSILRIQQVVRGDSAAYFCASSPTGTPYEQYFGPGTRLTVT.

The chain employs TRBV7-9 and TRBJ2-7; D perhaps matches TRBD2 (5 bases). Between the trimmed V and J ends, which lost 5 bases and 3 bases, there was a span of 8 bases. This CDR3 region has 12 residues. From germline, CDR1 is SEHNR and CDR2 FQNEAQ (reference sequence). CDR3 DNA: TGTGCCAGCAGCCCCCGGGGCTACGAGCAGTACTTC. Its protein product is CASSPRGYEQYF.

The chain links TRBV12-5 to TRBJ2-2; D is unresolved. V shed 3 bases and J shed 6 bases, with 2 bases lying between them. The CDR3 totals 11 residues. Per germline, CDR1 LGHNT and CDR2 FRNRAP. This CDR3 reads CASGFPGELFF. CDR3 DNA: TGTGCTAGTGGTTTTCCCGGGGAGCTGTTTTTT.